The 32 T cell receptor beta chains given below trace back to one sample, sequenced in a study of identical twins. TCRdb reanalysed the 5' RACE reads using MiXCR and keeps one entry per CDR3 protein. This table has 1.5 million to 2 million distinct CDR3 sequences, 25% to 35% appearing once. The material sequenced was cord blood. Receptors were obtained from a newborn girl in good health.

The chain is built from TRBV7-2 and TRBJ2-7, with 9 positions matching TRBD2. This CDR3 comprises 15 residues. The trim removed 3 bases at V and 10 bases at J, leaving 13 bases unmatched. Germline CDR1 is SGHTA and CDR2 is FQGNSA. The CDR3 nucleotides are TGTGCCAGCAGCTTCGGACTAGCGAGGGTAGATACCCAGTACTTC. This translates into CASSFGLARVDTQYF.

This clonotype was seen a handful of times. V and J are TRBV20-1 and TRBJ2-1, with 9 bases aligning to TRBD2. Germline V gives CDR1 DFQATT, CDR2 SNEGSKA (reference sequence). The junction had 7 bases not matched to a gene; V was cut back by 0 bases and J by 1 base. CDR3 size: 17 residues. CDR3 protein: CSARDSGTSYSYNEQFF. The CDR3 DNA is TGCAGTGCTAGAGATTCCGGGACTAGCTATTCCTACAATGAGCAGTTCTTC.

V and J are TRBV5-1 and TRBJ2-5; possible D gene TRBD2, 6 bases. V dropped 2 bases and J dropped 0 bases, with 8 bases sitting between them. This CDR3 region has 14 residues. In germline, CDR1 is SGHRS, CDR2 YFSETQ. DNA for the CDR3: TGCGCCAGCAGCTTTAGCGGACACCAAGAGACCCAGTACTTC. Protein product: CASSFSGHQETQYF.

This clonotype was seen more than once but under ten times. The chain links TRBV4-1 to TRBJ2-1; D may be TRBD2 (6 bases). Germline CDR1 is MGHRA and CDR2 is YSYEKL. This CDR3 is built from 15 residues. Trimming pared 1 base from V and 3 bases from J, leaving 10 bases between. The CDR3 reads CASSQVGSGYNEQFF. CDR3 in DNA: TGCGCCAGCAGCCAAGTAGGTAGCGGCTACAATGAGCAGTTCTTC.

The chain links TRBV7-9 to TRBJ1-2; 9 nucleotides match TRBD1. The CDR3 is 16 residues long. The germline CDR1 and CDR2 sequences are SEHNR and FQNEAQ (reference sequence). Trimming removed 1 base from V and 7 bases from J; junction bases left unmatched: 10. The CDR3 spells CASSLEGDRVLGGYTF. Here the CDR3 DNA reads TGTGCCAGCAGCTTAGAGGGGGACAGGGTGCTTGGTGGCTACACCTTC.

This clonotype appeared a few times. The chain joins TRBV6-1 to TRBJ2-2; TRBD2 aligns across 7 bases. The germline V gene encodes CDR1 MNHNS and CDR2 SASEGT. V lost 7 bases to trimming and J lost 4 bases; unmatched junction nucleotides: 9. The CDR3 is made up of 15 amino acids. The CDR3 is CASTLAGSGTGELFF. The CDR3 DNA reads TGTGCCAGCACCTTAGCGGGCTCGGGCACCGGGGAGCTGTTTTTT.

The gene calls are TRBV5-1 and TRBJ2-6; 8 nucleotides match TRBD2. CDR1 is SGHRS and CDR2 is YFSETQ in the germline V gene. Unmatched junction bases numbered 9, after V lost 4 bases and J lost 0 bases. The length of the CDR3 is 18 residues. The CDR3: CASSPRAGANSGANVLTF. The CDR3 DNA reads TGCGCCAGCAGCCCCAGAGCGGGGGCAAACTCTGGGGCCAACGTCCTGACTTTC.

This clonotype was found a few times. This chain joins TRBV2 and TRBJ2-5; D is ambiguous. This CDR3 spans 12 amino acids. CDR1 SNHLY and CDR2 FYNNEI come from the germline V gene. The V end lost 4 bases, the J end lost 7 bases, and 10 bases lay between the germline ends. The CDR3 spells CASSVHFRTQYF. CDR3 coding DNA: TGTGCCAGCAGTGTCCATTTCCGGACCCAGTACTTC.

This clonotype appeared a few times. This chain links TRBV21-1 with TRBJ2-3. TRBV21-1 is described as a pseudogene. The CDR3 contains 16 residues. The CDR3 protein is CASTSRTLRSTDTQYF. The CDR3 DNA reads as TGTGCCAGCACCTCGCGGACGCTCCGGAGCACAGATACGCAGTATTTT.

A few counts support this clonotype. The CDR3 nucleotides are TGTGCCAGCAGTGAAGGGGGGGCTTTCTTT. Translated: CASSEGGAFF. The chain links TRBV2 to TRBJ1-1, with D possibly being TRBD1 (5 bases). V dropped 1 base and J dropped 11 bases, with 5 bases sitting between them. The CDR3 has 10 residues. CDR1 is SNHLY and CDR2 is FYNNEI in the germline V gene.

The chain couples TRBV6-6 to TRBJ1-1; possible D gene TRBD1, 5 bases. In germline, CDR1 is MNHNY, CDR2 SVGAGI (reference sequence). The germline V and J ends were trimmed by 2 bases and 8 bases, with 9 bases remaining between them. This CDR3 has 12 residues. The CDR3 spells CASSYPEGEAFF. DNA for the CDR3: TGTGCCAGCAGTTACCCAGAGGGGGAAGCTTTCTTT.

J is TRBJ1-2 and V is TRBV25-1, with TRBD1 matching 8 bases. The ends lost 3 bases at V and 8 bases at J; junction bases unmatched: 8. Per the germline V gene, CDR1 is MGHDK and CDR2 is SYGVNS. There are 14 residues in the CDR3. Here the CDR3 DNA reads TGTGCCAGCAGTGATTTGGACAGGGTCGGGGGCTACACCTTC. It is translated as CASSDLDRVGGYTF.

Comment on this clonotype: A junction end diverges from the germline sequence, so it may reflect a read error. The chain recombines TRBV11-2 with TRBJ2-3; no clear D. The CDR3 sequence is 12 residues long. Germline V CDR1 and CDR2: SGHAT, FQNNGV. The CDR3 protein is CARSLETNRQYF. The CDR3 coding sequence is TGTGCCCGCAGCTTGGAGACGAACAGACAGTATTTT.

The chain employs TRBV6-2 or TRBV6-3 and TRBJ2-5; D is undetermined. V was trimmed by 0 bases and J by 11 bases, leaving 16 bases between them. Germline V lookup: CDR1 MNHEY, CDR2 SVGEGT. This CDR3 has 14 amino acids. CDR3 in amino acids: CASSYSGSLGEQYF. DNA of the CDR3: TGTGCCAGCAGTTACTCGGGCTCCCTGGGTGAGCAGTACTTC.

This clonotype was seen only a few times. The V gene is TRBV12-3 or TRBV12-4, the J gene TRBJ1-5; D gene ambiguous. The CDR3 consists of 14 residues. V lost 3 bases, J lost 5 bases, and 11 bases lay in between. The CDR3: CASSLRAGYQPQHF. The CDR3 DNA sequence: TGTGCCAGCAGTTTGAGGGCCGGTTATCAGCCCCAGCATTTT.

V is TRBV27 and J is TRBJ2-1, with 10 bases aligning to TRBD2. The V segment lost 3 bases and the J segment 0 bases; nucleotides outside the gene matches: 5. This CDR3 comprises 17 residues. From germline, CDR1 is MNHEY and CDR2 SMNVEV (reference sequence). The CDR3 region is CASSLRLAGSSYNEQFF. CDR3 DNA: TGTGCCAGCAGTTTGAGACTAGCGGGTTCCTCCTACAATGAGCAGTTCTTC.

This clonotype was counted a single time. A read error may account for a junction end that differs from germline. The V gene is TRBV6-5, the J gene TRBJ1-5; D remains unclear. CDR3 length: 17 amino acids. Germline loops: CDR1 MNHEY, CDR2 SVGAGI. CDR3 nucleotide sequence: TGTGCCAGCGGTTACTCGAGTAGAGTGGCGGGCAATCAGCCCCAGCATTTT. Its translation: CASGYSSRVAGNQPQHF.

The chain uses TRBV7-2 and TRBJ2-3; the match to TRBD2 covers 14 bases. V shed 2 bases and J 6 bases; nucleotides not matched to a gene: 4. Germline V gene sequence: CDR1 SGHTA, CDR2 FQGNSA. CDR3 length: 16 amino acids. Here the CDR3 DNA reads TGTGCCAGCAGCTTACGGCGACTAGCGGGGGGGGATACGCAGTATTTT. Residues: CASSLRRLAGGDTQYF.

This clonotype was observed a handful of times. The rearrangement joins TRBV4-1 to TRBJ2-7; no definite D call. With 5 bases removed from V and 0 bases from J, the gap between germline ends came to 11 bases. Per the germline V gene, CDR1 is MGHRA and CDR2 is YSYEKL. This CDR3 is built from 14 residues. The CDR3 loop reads CASSSKWGSYEQYF. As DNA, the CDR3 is TGCGCCAGCAGCTCGAAGTGGGGCTCCTACGAGCAGTACTTC.

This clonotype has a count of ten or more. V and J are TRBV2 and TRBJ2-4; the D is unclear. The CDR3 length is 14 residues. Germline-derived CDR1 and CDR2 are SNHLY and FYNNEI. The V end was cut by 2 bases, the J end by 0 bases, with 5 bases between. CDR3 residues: CASSETQAKNIQYF. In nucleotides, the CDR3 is TGTGCCAGCAGTGAAACCCAAGCCAAAAACATTCAGTACTTC.

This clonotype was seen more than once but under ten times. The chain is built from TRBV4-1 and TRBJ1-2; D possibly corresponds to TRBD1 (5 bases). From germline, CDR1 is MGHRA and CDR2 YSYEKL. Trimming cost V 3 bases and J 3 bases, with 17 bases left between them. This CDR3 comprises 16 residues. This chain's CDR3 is CASSHRTGSFHYGYTF. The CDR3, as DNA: TGCGCCAGCAGCCACAGAACAGGTTCCTTTCACTATGGCTACACCTTC.

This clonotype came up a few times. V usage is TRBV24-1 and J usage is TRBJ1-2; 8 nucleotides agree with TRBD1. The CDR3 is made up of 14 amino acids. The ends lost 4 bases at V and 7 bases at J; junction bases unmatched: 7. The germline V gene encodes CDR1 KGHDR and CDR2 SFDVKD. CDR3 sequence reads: CATSEPDREGGYTF. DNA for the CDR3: TGTGCCACCAGTGAACCGGACAGGGAGGGTGGCTACACCTTC.

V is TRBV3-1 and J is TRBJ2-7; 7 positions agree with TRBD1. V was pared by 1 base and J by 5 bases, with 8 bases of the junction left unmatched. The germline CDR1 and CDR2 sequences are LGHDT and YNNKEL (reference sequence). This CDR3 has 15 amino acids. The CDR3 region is CASSQGDRAHHEQYF. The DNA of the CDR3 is TGTGCCAGCAGCCAAGGCGACAGGGCTCACCACGAGCAGTACTTC.

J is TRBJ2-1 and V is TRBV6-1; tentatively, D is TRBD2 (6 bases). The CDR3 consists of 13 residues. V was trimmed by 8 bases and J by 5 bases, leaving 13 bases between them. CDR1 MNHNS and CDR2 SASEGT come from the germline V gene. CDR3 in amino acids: CASRLTRDNEQFF. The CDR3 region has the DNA TGTGCCAGCCGCCTGACTAGAGACAATGAGCAGTTCTTC.

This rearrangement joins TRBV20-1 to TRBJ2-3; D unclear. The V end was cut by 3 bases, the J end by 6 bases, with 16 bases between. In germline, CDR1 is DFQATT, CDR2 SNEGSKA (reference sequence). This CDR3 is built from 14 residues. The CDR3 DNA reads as TGCAGTGCTAGCGATGAACCCGGATTCGATACGCAGTATTTT. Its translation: CSASDEPGFDTQYF.

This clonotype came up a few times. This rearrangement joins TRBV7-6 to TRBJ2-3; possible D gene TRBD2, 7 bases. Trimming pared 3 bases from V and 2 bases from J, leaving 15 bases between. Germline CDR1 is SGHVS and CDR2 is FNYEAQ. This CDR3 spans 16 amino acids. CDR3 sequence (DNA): TGTGCCAGCAGCTTGACAAGACGGGGGGCCACAGATACGCAGTATTTT. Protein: CASSLTRRGATDTQYF.

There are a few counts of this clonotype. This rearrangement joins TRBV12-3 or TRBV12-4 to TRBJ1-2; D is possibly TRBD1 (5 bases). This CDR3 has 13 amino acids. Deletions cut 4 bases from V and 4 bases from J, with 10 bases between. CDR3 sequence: CASSSQVIYGYTF. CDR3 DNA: TGTGCCAGCAGTTCACAGGTCATCTATGGCTACACCTTC.

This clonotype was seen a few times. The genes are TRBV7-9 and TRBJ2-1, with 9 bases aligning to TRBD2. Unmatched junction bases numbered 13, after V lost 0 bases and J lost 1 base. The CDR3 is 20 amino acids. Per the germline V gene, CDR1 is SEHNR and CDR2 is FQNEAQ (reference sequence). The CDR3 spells CASSLAWTSDQFFSYNEQFF. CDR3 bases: TGTGCCAGCAGCTTAGCCTGGACTAGCGACCAATTTTTTTCCTACAATGAGCAGTTCTTC.

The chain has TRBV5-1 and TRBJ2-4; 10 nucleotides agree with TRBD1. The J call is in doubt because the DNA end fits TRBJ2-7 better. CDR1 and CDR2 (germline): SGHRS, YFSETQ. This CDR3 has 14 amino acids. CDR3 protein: CASNLGQGRNEQYF. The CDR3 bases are TGCGCCAGCAACCTGGGACAGGGGAGGAACGAGCAGTACTTC.

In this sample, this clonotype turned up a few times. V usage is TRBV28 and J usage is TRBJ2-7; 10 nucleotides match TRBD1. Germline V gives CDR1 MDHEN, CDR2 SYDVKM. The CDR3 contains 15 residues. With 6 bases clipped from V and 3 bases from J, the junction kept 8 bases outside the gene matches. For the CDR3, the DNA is TGTGCCAGCAGACCAGCCGGGACAGGGGTCTACGAGCAGTACTTC. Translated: CASRPAGTGVYEQYF.

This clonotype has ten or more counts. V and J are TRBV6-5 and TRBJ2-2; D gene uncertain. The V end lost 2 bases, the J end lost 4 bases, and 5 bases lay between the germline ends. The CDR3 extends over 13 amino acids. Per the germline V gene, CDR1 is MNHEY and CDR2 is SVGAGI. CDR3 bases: TGTGCCAGCAGTTACCCGGGCACCGGGGAGCTGTTTTTT. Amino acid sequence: CASSYPGTGELFF.

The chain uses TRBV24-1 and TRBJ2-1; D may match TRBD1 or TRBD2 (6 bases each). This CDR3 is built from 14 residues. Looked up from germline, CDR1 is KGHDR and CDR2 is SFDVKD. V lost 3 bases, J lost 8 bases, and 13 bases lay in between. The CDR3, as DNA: TGTGCCACCAGTGATCCCCTACGGGGGCATGAGCAGTTCTTC. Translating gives CATSDPLRGHEQFF.